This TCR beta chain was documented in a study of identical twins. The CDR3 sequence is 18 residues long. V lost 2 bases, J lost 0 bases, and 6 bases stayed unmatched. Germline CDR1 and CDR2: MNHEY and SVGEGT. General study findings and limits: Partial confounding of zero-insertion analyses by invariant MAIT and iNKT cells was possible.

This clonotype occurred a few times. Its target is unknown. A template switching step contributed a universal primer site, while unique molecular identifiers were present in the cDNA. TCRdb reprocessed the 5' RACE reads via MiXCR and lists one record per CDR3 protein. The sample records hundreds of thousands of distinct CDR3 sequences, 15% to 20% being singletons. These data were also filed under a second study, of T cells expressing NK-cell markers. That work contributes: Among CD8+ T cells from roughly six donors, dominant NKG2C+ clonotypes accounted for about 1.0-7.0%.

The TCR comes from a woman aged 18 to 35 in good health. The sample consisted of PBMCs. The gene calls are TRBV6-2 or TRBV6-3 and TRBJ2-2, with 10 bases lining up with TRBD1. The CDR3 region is CASSYPRGTGANTGELFF. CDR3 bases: TGTGCCAGCAGTTACCCCAGAGGGACAGGGGCGAACACCGGGGAGCTGTTTTTT.